This entry lists 4 T cell receptor beta chains sequenced from one sample in a study. One entry per CDR3 protein, called by TCRdb with MiXCR from the 5' RACE reads. This sample has around 5,600 distinct CDR3 sequences, with under 75% found just once. The specimen sequenced was memory CD4+ T cells sorted from a lymph node. Stated subset: memory CD4+ T cells, CD4+CD45RO+CD25-. These receptors originate from a female donor with breast cancer.

The chain combines TRBV2 with TRBJ2-7, with 12 bases fitting TRBD2. With V trimmed by 7 bases and J by 6 bases, 7 bases remained unmatched. The CDR3 runs 14 residues. The germline V gene has CDR1 SNHLY and CDR2 FYNNEI. The CDR3 is CASKMTSGSPEQYF. The CDR3 DNA reads TGTGCCAGCAAGATGACTAGCGGGAGCCCCGAGCAGTACTTC.

The chain is built from TRBV20-1 and TRBJ2-5; 11 bases map to TRBD2. Trimming took 0 bases from V and 3 from J; bases not matched to a gene: 3. The CDR3 has 15 residues. The germline CDR1 and CDR2 sequences are DFQATT and SNEGSKA (reference sequence). Here the CDR3 reads CSARDRLAGKETQYF. For the CDR3, the DNA is TGCAGTGCTAGAGACCGACTAGCGGGGAAAGAGACCCAGTACTTC.

V is TRBV20-1 and J is TRBJ2-3; TRBD2 matches at 9 bases. V trimming: 3 bases; J trimming: 6 bases; junction bases outside the gene matches: 16. Germline V gives CDR1 DFQATT, CDR2 SNEGSKA (reference sequence). The CDR3 loop spans 17 amino acids. This chain's CDR3 is CSASPIGGIAGVDTQYF. The CDR3 region has the DNA TGCAGTGCTAGCCCAATAGGGGGAATAGCGGGAGTTGATACGCAGTATTTT.

This chain connects TRBV5-1 to TRBJ1-1; tentative D call: TRBD1 (6 bases). V lost 3 bases, J lost 5 bases, and 17 bases lay in between. Germline lookup yields CDR1 SGHRS and CDR2 YFSETQ. CDR3 length: 15 residues. Here the CDR3 reads CASSSQGEGRTEAFF. CDR3 DNA sequence: TGCGCCAGCAGCTCACAGGGTGAGGGGAGAACTGAAGCTTTCTTT.